This TCR beta chain was captured by sequencing in a study of shared clonotypes between healthy human individuals. The CDR3 has 15 residues. The method was immunoSEQ multiplex PCR; TCRdb's version includes in-frame clones alone and lacks a portion of them. The sample has more than 2 million clones, 85% to 95% seen once. Study-wide findings and caveats: Sampling involved blood alone; tissue repertoires likely differ.

With regard to this clone: The target antigen is unknown.

This receptor was identified in a man aged 18 to 29 in good health. Input material: naive CD4+ T cells sorted from blood. The sample's subset: CD45RA+ positively selected. This rearrangement joins TRBV21-1 to TRBJ2-2; the DNA was not compared with TRBD2, the D call given in the table. TRBV21-1 is flagged as a pseudogene. The CDR3 region has the DNA TGTGCCAGCAGCATCGGGGAGGGGGTCACCGGGGAGCTGTTTTTT. Protein product: CASSIGEGVTGELFF.